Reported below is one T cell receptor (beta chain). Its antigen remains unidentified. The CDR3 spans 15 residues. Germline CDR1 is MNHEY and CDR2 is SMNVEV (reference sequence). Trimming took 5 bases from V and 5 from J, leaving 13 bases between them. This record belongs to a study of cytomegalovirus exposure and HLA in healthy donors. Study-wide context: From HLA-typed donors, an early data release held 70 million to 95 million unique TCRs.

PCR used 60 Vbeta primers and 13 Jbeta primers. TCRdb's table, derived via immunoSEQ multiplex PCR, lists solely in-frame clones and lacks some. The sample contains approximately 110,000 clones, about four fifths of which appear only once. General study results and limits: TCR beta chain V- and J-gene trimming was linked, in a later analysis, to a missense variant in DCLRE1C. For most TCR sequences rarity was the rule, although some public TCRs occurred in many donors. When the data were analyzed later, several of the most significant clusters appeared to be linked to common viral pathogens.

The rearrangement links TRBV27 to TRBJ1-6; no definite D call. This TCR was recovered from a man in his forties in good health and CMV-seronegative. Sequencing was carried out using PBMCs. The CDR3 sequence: CASSPRTINNSPLHF. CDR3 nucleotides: TGTGCCAGCAGTCCCCGGACTATTAATAATTCACCCCTCCACTTT.